The clone carrying this T cell receptor beta chain was observed once. The data derive from a study of blood T cell repertoires in COVID-19. Study as a whole: Samples of COVID-19 (acute and convalescent) were obtained from the United States, Italy and Spain. PBMCs, B-cell-depleted T cells, or T cells provided the cDNA or gDNA that made up the material.

Authors' data handling: Estimation of nucleated cell counts relied on the amplification of reference gene primers. Using immunoSEQ multiplex PCR, the repertoire was profiled, and TCRdb retains in-frame clones only, with some absent. V, J and clone size are those of that table, while D and trimming were read from the DNA. The table has around 250,000 clones, roughly 85% seen once; the top ten hold less than 6.5%. The receptor comes from a man aged 50-59 years with active or convalescent COVID-19. Sequencing input: peripheral blood.

CDR3 in amino acids: CASSPYPGQGAYNEQFF. In DNA form, the CDR3 reads TGTGCCAGCAGTCCTTACCCGGGACAGGGGGCCTACAATGAGCAGTTCTTC. J is TRBJ2-1 and V is TRBV11-2; 11 nucleotides align to TRBD1. The germline CDR1 and CDR2 sequences are SGHAT and FQNNGV. The CDR3 is 17 residues long. V lost 6 bases to trimming and J lost 2 bases; unmatched junction nucleotides: 9.